This T cell receptor (beta chain) was obtained from a study of cytomegalovirus exposure and HLA in healthy donors. Study-wide background: Around 86 million unique TCRs, all from HLA-typed donors, were included in an early release of the data.

Trimming shortened V by 7 bases and J by 0 bases, and 22 bases separated the two germline ends. The length of the CDR3 is 19 residues. Germline assignment: CDR1 SGHTA and CDR2 FQGNSA. On this clone itself: Antigen unknown.

13 Jbeta primers and 60 Vbeta primers were used for the PCR. Assay used: immunoSEQ multiplex PCR; TCRdb lists only in-frame clones, some missing. Among some 150,000 clones listed, around 90% were seen once. Study-wide results and limits: Many donors shared some public TCRs, even though most TCR sequences were rare.

The sample comprised PBMCs. This sequence originates from a woman between 25 and 40 years old in good health and CMV-seronegative. V is TRBV7-2 and J is TRBJ2-6; D might be TRBD2 (5 bases). CDR3 nucleotide sequence: TGTGCCAGCACCCAGCGTTGGGGTAGCGCCAACTCTGGGGCCAACGTCCTGACTTTC. Protein: CASTQRWGSANSGANVLTF.